The 25 T cell receptor beta chains below all came from one sample that was sequenced in a study of vaccination and CD4 T cells after COVID-19. The treatment was: approximately 9-day PBMC culture with coronavirus spike peptide pools or control peptides (ViraFEST assay). These receptors' targets are unknown. At the Johns Hopkins FTIC core, DNA taken from cultured CD4+ T cells was sequenced by way of the Oncomine TCR Beta short-read assay. In TCRdb, the PCR reads were re-called with MiXCR into one record per CDR3 protein. The table lists fewer than 20,000 distinct CDR3 sequences, about 39% of them singletons. Sample: CD4+ T cells from blood, cultured in vitro, taken after SARS-CoV-2 vaccination. These receptors originate from a human donor who had recovered from COVID-19.

This chain connects TRBV2 to TRBJ2-7; 10 bases align to TRBD2. CDR1 and CDR2 from the germline V gene are SNHLY and FYNNEI. The CDR3 is 14 amino acids. V was clipped by 4 bases and J by 4 bases; unmatched bases: 4. The CDR3 sequence is CASSGLAGEYEQYF. The DNA of the CDR3 is TGTGCCAGCAGTGGCCTAGCGGGAGAATACGAGCAGTACTTC.

This clonotype appeared a few times. The chain carries TRBV20-1 and TRBJ2-1; the match to TRBD2 covers 9 bases. The junction had 3 bases not matched to a gene; V was cut back by 6 bases and J by 0 bases. Germline CDR1 is DFQATT and CDR2 is SNEGSKA (reference sequence). The CDR3 contains 14 residues. The DNA of the CDR3 is TGCAGTGCCAATAGCGGGAGCTCCTACAATGAGCAGTTCTTC. Protein product: CSANSGSSYNEQFF.

This chain joins TRBV7-2 and TRBJ1-1; TRBD1 agrees at 9 bases. V shed 5 bases and J 5 bases; nucleotides not matched to a gene: 3. Germline CDR1 and CDR2: SGHTA and FQGNSA. The CDR3 loop spans 13 amino acids. The CDR3: CASSEQGATEAFF. In nucleotides, the CDR3 is TGTGCCAGCAGCGAACAGGGGGCTACTGAAGCTTTCTTT.

The chain couples TRBV6-5 to TRBJ2-3; weak D call: TRBD1 (6 bases). V was shortened by 0 bases and J by 0 bases, with 7 bases between the two germline ends. Germline loops: CDR1 MNHEY, CDR2 SVGAGI. The CDR3 covers 15 residues. The CDR3 coding sequence is TGTGCCAGCAGTTACTCAGGACAGAGCACAGATACGCAGTATTTT. It codes for CASSYSGQSTDTQYF.

This clonotype has more than one count but fewer than ten. V gene TRBV20-1 combines with J gene TRBJ2-7; D is possibly TRBD1 (5 bases). This CDR3 is built from 13 residues. Deletions cut 1 base from V and 7 bases from J, with 14 bases between. Per the germline V gene, CDR1 is DFQATT and CDR2 is SNEGSKA (reference sequence). The CDR3 loop reads CSARAGRVEEQYF. DNA for the CDR3: TGCAGTGCTAGAGCCGGCAGGGTAGAAGAGCAGTACTTC.

V is TRBV10-3 and J is TRBJ1-2, with a tentative D call TRBD1 (6 bases). CDR3 length: 11 amino acids. Germline CDR1 and CDR2: ENHRY and SYGVKD. The V end was cut by 6 bases, the J end by 4 bases, with 6 bases between. The CDR3 nucleotides are TGTGCCATCAGCAGGGGCTATGGCTACACCTTC. Translating it yields CAISRGYGYTF.

The chain employs TRBV19 and TRBJ2-5, with D perhaps being TRBD1 or TRBD2 (6 bases each). The CDR3 is 14 amino acids. Trimming left V 5 bases short and J 5 bases short, with 15 bases between. CDR1 and CDR2 (germline): LNHDA, SQIVND (reference sequence). Written as DNA, the CDR3 is TGTGCCAGTAGTTGGTCGAAGGGGGGTGAGACCCAGTACTTC. Translating gives CASSWSKGGETQYF.

This clonotype has just a few counts. The chain combines TRBV15 with TRBJ1-3, with D possibly being TRBD1 (6 bases). Trimming left V 3 bases short and J 4 bases short, with 10 bases between. Germline V gene sequence: CDR1 LNHNV, CDR2 YYDKDF (reference sequence). CDR3 length: 14 residues. CDR3 loop: CATSSPGAGNTIYF. The CDR3, as DNA: TGTGCCACCAGCAGCCCAGGGGCGGGAAACACCATATATTTT.

The V gene is TRBV7-9, the J gene TRBJ1-3, with 7 bases identical to TRBD1. Trimming cost V 5 bases and J 0 bases; bases outside gene matches: 7. Germline V gene lookup returns CDR1 SEHNR and CDR2 FQNEAQ (reference sequence). The CDR3 covers 16 residues. CDR3 amino acids: CASSHPGQNSGNTIYF. CDR3 nucleotide sequence: TGTGCCAGCAGCCATCCGGGACAGAACTCTGGAAACACCATATATTTT.

The chain has TRBV6-2 or TRBV6-3 and TRBJ1-1, with TRBD1 matching 8 bases. The CDR3 has 15 residues. The germline gives CDR1 MNHEY, CDR2 SVGEGT. The V gene end was trimmed by 6 bases and the J gene end by 6 bases; junction bases not matched to a gene: 12. The CDR3 here is CASSPRQGQLAEAFF. The CDR3 region has the DNA TGTGCCAGCAGCCCGAGACAGGGGCAATTAGCTGAAGCTTTCTTT.

The CDR3 region is CASRGQGENYGYTF. In DNA form, the CDR3 reads TGTGCCAGCAGGGGACAGGGGGAAAACTATGGCTACACCTTC. This rearrangement joins TRBV2 to TRBJ1-2; TRBD1 matches at 11 bases. Trimming took 6 bases from V and 2 from J; bases not matched to a gene: 2. The germline V gene encodes CDR1 SNHLY and CDR2 FYNNEI. This CDR3 region has 14 residues.

This clonotype was seen only a few times. This rearrangement joins TRBV7-9 to TRBJ1-1; 7 nucleotides line up with TRBD1. Germline lookup yields CDR1 SEHNR and CDR2 FQNEAQ (reference sequence). V was clipped by 6 bases and J by 4 bases; unmatched bases: 8. CDR3 length: 14 residues. CDR3 region: CASRPTGAGTEAFF. CDR3 coding DNA: TGTGCCAGCAGACCTACAGGGGCGGGCACTGAAGCTTTCTTT.

The chain combines TRBV5-1 with TRBJ2-1; D tentatively fits TRBD1 or TRBD2 (5 bases each). CDR3 size: 17 residues. Germline V gives CDR1 SGHRS, CDR2 YFSETQ. V lost 4 bases and J lost 4, with 21 bases in between. The DNA of the CDR3 is TGCGCCAGCAGCCTGGGGGACGGGACCCTACTATACAATGAGCAGTTCTTC. Translation: CASSLGDGTLLYNEQFF.

This CDR3 reads CASTHAGAYEQYF. In DNA form, the CDR3 reads TGTGCCAGCACCCACGCGGGAGCGTACGAGCAGTACTTC. V usage is TRBV6-1 and J usage is TRBJ2-7, with 7 nucleotides matching TRBD2. The V gene's germline CDR1 is MNHNS and CDR2 SASEGT. J was trimmed by 4 bases and V by 7 bases; bases with no gene match: 7. The CDR3 covers 13 residues.

V and J are TRBV6-1 and TRBJ2-1, with TRBD1 matching 7 bases. The germline gives CDR1 MNHNS, CDR2 SASEGT. V lost 3 bases to trimming and J lost 9 bases; unmatched junction nucleotides: 5. The CDR3 sequence is 13 residues long. CDR3 bases: TGTGCCAGCAGTGAGAGGGGGCGAGGTGAGCAGTTCTTC. Translated: CASSERGRGEQFF.

Only one count was recorded for this clonotype. The chain carries TRBV28 and TRBJ1-3; the D gene is possibly TRBD1 (6 bases). V was shortened by 1 base and J by 2 bases, with 9 bases between the two germline ends. Germline-derived CDR1 and CDR2 are MDHEN and SYDVKM. The CDR3 extends over 15 amino acids. CDR3 in DNA: TGTGCCAGCAGTTTATTGGGGGGCACTGGAAACACCATATATTTT. It is translated as CASSLLGGTGNTIYF.

This chain's CDR3 is CASSEATGGSSEQYF. The CDR3 nucleotides read TGTGCCAGCAGTGAAGCGACAGGGGGCTCTTCCGAGCAGTACTTC. This rearrangement joins TRBV2 to TRBJ2-7, with 10 bases matching TRBD1. The V and J ends lost 0 bases and 6 bases, in that order; junction bases with no gene match: 5. The CDR3 is 15 amino acids. Per germline, CDR1 SNHLY and CDR2 FYNNEI.

The chain recombines TRBV20-1 with TRBJ1-5, with 7 nucleotides matching TRBD1. Germline CDR1 reads DFQATT; CDR2 reads SNEGSKA (reference sequence). V was pared by 1 base and J by 2 bases, with 11 bases of the junction left unmatched. This CDR3 has 17 residues. CDR3 in DNA: TGCAGTGCTAGAGGTCTCACAGGGGTGGGTCGCAATCAGCCCCAGCATTTT. Amino acids: CSARGLTGVGRNQPQHF.

The V gene is TRBV10-3, the J gene TRBJ2-7; 8 bases line up with TRBD2. CDR1 is ENHRY and CDR2 is SYGVKD in the germline V gene. The CDR3 is 15 amino acids. Losses at the gene ends were 2 bases for V and 2 bases for J; bases not matched to a gene: 5. CDR3 coding DNA: TGTGCCATCAGTGAGACCTTAGCGGGGACCTACGAGCAGTACTTC. This encodes CAISETLAGTYEQYF.

This clonotype was counted only a few times. The chain is built from TRBV20-1 and TRBJ2-3; D perhaps matches TRBD2 (6 bases). V was trimmed by 3 bases and J by 3 bases, leaving 10 bases between them. The germline V gene encodes CDR1 DFQATT and CDR2 SNEGSKA (reference sequence). The CDR3 totals 13 residues. CDR3 nucleotides: TGCAGTGCTAGCGGGAGAGGTACAGATACGCAGTATTTT. This sequence encodes CSASGRGTDTQYF.

The CDR3 DNA follows: TGTGCCAGCAGCCCCTCATTTACGGGGAACACTGAAGCTTTCTTT. Translating it yields CASSPSFTGNTEAFF. This rearrangement joins TRBV11-3 to TRBJ1-1; no firm D call. Deletions cut 5 bases from V and 1 base from J, with 14 bases between. The CDR3 is made up of 15 amino acids. The germline gives CDR1 SGHNT, CDR2 YENEEA.

The rearrangement uses TRBV24-1 and TRBJ2-1, with 12 nucleotides matching TRBD2. After removal of 3 bases from V and 7 bases from J, the junction contained 6 bases not matched to a gene. The CDR3 loop spans 16 amino acids. Germline CDR1 and CDR2: KGHDR and SFDVKD. This chain's CDR3 is CATSDRTSGVLNEQFF. In nucleotides, the CDR3 is TGTGCCACCAGTGATCGGACTAGCGGGGTGCTAAATGAGCAGTTCTTC.

The chain couples TRBV24-1 to TRBJ1-5; weak D call: TRBD1 (5 bases). The CDR3 runs 16 residues. V dropped 1 base and J dropped 0 bases, with 9 bases sitting between them. Germline V CDR1 and CDR2: KGHDR, SFDVKD. As DNA, the CDR3 is TGTGCCACCAGTGATTTTGACAGAGATAGCAATCAGCCCCAGCATTTT. Residues: CATSDFDRDSNQPQHF.

The genes are TRBV6-5 and TRBJ1-2; no clear D. Germline loops: CDR1 MNHEY, CDR2 SVGAGI. Trimming left V 2 bases short and J 6 bases short, with 13 bases between. CDR3 length: 14 residues. CDR3 region: CASSYGWAGDGYTF. The CDR3 nucleotides are TGTGCCAGCAGTTACGGCTGGGCAGGCGATGGCTACACCTTC.

The gene calls are TRBV7-2 and TRBJ2-7; TRBD2 might be the D (6 bases). This CDR3 is built from 13 residues. Germline CDR1 is SGHTA and CDR2 is FQGNSA. Trimming removed 2 bases from V and 6 bases from J, with 11 bases in between. The CDR3 DNA is TGTGCCAGCAGCTTAACAGCAGCGGGCGAGCAGTACTTC. Encoded protein: CASSLTAAGEQYF.